Listed below are T cell receptor gamma chains from one sample, sequenced in a study of Vδ1+ human thymocytes. TCRdb reapplied CATT to the multiplex PCR reads. The sample has 35,000 or so gamma-chain clones, just over 20% seen once. Sequenced material: Vdelta1+ gamma-delta thymocytes from the thymus. The source is a girl under three years old who had congenital heart surgery. The CDR3 runs from the conserved cysteine through the conserved F or W. Fields, in order: V gene, clone size, J gene, CDR3 DNA, CDR3 protein. Expanded clones are given a class, and other clones once, few, many or no size at all.

>TRGV9|few|TRGJ1/TRGJ2
TGTGCCTTGTGGGAGGTGCACCGGCGATATAAGAAACTCTTT
CALWEVHRRYKKLF
>TRGV9|-|TRGJ1/TRGJ2
TGTGCCTTGTGGGGAGGGTATTATAAGAAACTCTTT
CALWGGYYKKLF
>TRGV9|-|TRGJ1/TRGJ2
TGTGCCTTGTGGGTATTTCAACTCTTT
CALWVFQLF
>TRGV4|-|TRGJ1/TRGJ2
TGTGCCACCTGGGATGGGATTCAGAAACTCTTT
CATWDGIQKLF
>TRGV2|few|TRGJ1/TRGJ2
TGTGCCACCTGGGACGAGCCGCGGAGGTGGAAACTCTTT
CATWDEPRRWKLF
>TRGV2|few|TRGJP2
TGTGCCACCTGGGACGGCCTTAGTGATTGGATCAAGACGTTT
CATWDGLSDWIKTF
>TRGV3|few|TRGJ1/TRGJ2
TGTGCCACCTGGGATATAAAGAAACTCTTT
CATWDIKKLF
>TRGV3|few|TRGJ1/TRGJ2
TGTGCCACCTGGGTCTTGCGGGGGAAACTCTTT
CATWVLRGKLF
>TRGV2|few|TRGJ1/TRGJ2
TGTGCCACCTGGGACGGGCGCAGTTATAAGAAACTCTTT
CATWDGRSYKKLF
>TRGV4|-|TRGJ1/TRGJ2
TGTGCCACCTGGGACGCCTCTCATAAGAAACTCTTT
CATWDASHKKLF
>TRGV9|-|TRGJ1/TRGJ2
TGTGCCTTGTGGGAGGCCCCCGGTGATTATAAGAAACTCTTT
CALWEAPGDYKKLF
>TRGV9|-|TRGJP2
TGTGCCTTGTGGGAGGTGCAGGGGAGGTGGATCAAGACGTTT
CALWEVQGRWIKTF
>TRGV3|few|TRGJ1/TRGJ2
TGTGCCACCTGGGACACCTCGTATTATTATAAGAAACTCTTT
CATWDTSYYYKKLF
>TRGV2|few|TRGJ1/TRGJ2
TGTGCCACCTGGGACGGGCCTCGAATCCCGGTGGGTAAGAAACTCTTT
CATWDGPRIPVGKKLF
>TRGV4|few|TRGJ1/TRGJ2
TGTGCCACCTGGGACGAACCGCTGCGAAAGAAACTCTTT
CATWDEPLRKKLF
>TRGV3|few|TRGJ1/TRGJ2
TGTGCCACCTGGGTTCCCCTCGGAGAGAGAAAACTCTTT
CATWVPLGERKLF
>TRGV8|few|TRGJ1/TRGJ2
TGTGCCACCTGGGATAGTGGGTCTTATAAGAAACTCTTT
CATWDSGSYKKLF
>TRGV9|few|TRGJ1/TRGJ2
TGTGCCTTGTGGGAGGTGAAGGATTATAAGAAACTCTTT
CALWEVKDYKKLF
>TRGV2|-|TRGJ1/TRGJ2
TGTGCCACCTGGGACGCACCGGGTTATTATTATAAGAAACTCTTT
CATWDAPGYYYKKLF
>TRGV2|-|TRGJ1/TRGJ2
TGTGCCACCTGGGACGGGTTGGCCTCCAATTATAAGAAACTCTTT
CATWDGLASNYKKLF
>TRGV8|few|TRGJ1/TRGJ2
TGTGCCACCTGGGACCCTTTGGGGTATAAGAAACTCTTT
CATWDPLGYKKLF
>TRGV3|-|TRGJ1/TRGJ2
TGTGCCACCTGGGACAGGCCTCCTAAGAAACTCTTT
CATWDRPPKKLF
>TRGV9|once|TRGJ1/TRGJ2
TGTGCCTTGTGGGAGGTGCCCGTCGAATATAAGAAACTCTTT
CALWEVPVEYKKLF
>TRGV9|-|TRGJ1/TRGJ2
TGTGCCTTGTGGGAGATGAACTATAAGAAACTCTTT
CALWEMNYKKLF
>TRGV3|-|TRGJ1/TRGJ2
TGTGCCACCTGGGACAGGCCTTCAAATTATTATAAGAAACTCTTT
CATWDRPSNYYKKLF
>TRGV8|-|TRGJ1/TRGJ2
TGTGCCACCTGGGATAGGCTCGGGAAACTCTTT
CATWDRLGKLF
>TRGV3|few|TRGJ1/TRGJ2
TGTGCCACCTGGGACAGGGGCCATTATTATAAGAAACTCTTT
CATWDRGHYYKKLF
>TRGV2|-|TRGJ1/TRGJ2
TGTGCCACCTGGGACGTGAAAGCGAATTATTATAAGAAACTCTTT
CATWDVKANYYKKLF
>TRGV4|-|TRGJP2
TGTGCCACCTGGGAGCCAATTAGTAGTGATTGGATCAAGACGTTT
CATWEPISSDWIKTF
>TRGV9|-|TRGJ1/TRGJ2
TGTGCCTTGTGGGATTCAATTAAGAAACTCTTT
CALWDSIKKLF
>TRGV9|few|TRGJ1/TRGJ2
TGTGCCTTGTGGGAGAACGTGGGGAAGAAACTCTTT
CALWENVGKKLF
>TRGV2|-|TRGJ1/TRGJ2
TGTGCCACCTGGGACGGGCCAAGGTATAAGAAGCTCTTT
CATWDGPRYKKLF
>TRGV8|few|TRGJ1/TRGJ2
TGTGCCACCTGGGATAGTGAAAATTATTATAAGAAACTCTTT
CATWDSENYYKKLF
>TRGV2|-|TRGJP2
TGTGCCACCTGGATAAGTGTTAGTGATTGGATCAAGACGTTT
CATWISVSDWIKTF
>TRGV2|-|TRGJ1/TRGJ2
TGTGCCACCTGGGACGGGCCCTTGAATTATAAGAAACTCTTT
CATWDGPLNYKKLF
>TRGV9|few|TRGJ1/TRGJ2
TGTGCCTTGTGGGAGGTGCGATGGTATAAGAAACTCTTT
CALWEVRWYKKLF
>TRGV5|-|TRGJ1/TRGJ2
TGTGCCATCTCCTTTTATTATAAGAAACTCTTT
CAISFYYKKLF
>TRGV4|many|TRGJ1/TRGJ2
TGTGCCACCTGGGATGGGCTGTATTATAAGAAACTCTTT
CATWDGLYYKKLF
>TRGV8|few|TRGJ1/TRGJ2
TGTGCCACCTGGCCTTGGGGTAAGAAACTCTTT
CATWPWGKKLF
>TRGV9|few|TRGJ1/TRGJ2
TGTGCCTTGTGGGAGGTGGTGAATTATTATAAGAAACTCTTT
CALWEVVNYYKKLF
>TRGV2|few|TRGJP2
TGTGCCACCTGGGACGGAGATAGTAGTGATTGGATCAAGACGTTT
CATWDGDSSDWIKTF
>TRGV2|few|TRGJ1/TRGJ2
TGTGCCACCTGGGACGCCGGGGATAAGAAACTCTTT
CATWDAGDKKLF
>TRGV4|-|TRGJ1/TRGJ2
TGTGCCACCTGGGATGGTAAACCTTCGAATTATTATAAGAAACTCTTT
CATWDGKPSNYYKKLF
>TRGV4|few|TRGJ1/TRGJ2
TGTGCCACCTGGGATGGGCGACGAAAGTATAAGAAACTCTTT
CATWDGRRKYKKLF
>TRGV3|-|TRGJ1/TRGJ2
TGTGCCACCTGGGACATACGGGGGGATTATTATAAGAAACTCTTT
CATWDIRGDYYKKLF
>TRGV2|-|TRGJ1/TRGJ2
TGTGCCACCTGGGACCAGGCATATAAGAAACTCTTT
CATWDQAYKKLF
>TRGV2|-|TRGJP2
TGTGCCACCTGGGTTAAGCTCAGTAGTGATTGGATCAAGACGTTT
CATWVKLSSDWIKTF